In its sample, the clone carrying this T cell receptor beta chain was seen once. The sample is drawn from a study of shared clonotypes between healthy human individuals. Looking at the study overall: Researchers assigned three CD4 naive, three CD4 memory, two CD8 naive and one CD8 memory plate to each donor.

In replicate PCRs of sorted subsets, about 200 ng DNA, about 29,000 T cell genomes, was used. Profiling relied on immunoSEQ multiplex PCR, and the TCRdb table lists in-frame clones only, not all of them. The sample yields about 1.1 million clones, about four fifths seen once. The receptor comes from a man between 18 and 29 years old in good health. Some clones in this sample may be carry-over from other donors' samples. Sequencing was done on a sample of memory CD4+ T cells from PBMCs. Noted subset: CD45RA-negative fraction.

CDR3 coding DNA: TGTGCCAGTAGTATAGGAGGGACTAGCGCCGAGCAGTACTTC. Translated: CASSIGGTSAEQYF. This rearrangement joins TRBV19 to TRBJ2-7; 10 bases are shared with TRBD2. With 1 base clipped from V and 6 bases from J, the junction kept 3 bases outside the gene matches. This CDR3 comprises 14 residues. The germline V gene has CDR1 LNHDA and CDR2 SQIVND (reference sequence).